One TCR beta chain is described in this entry. This clonotype was counted only a few times. Its antigen specificity is not known. No base qualities exist here, and no much larger clone lies one base off it. TCR cDNA was synthesized by 5'RACE template switching, which introduced a universal primer site and unique molecular identifiers. Priming of cDNA synthesis was performed from both the TCR alpha and TCR beta constant segments. Libraries were amplified in two PCR steps, with sample barcodes and sequencing adapters added in the second step. Sequencing of libraries was done on Illumina HiSeq 2500 (2x100 bp) or NovaSeq (2x150 bp). The authors' analysis ran thus. MIGEC handled demultiplexing of reads and collapsing into UMI consensus sequences, while MiXCR performed V(D)J alignment. Vaccine-responding clonotypes were identified with edgeR using replicate PBMC samples, with FDR below 0.01 and a log2 fold change above 5 up to day 15 being required. Bulk clonotypes were assigned CD4 or CD8 identity according to which sequenced CD4 or CD8 repertoire held them at higher abundance. TCRdb trimmed public reads at Q25 via fastp, called clones via MiXCR and kept in-frame beta chains. Each entry is one CDR3 protein sequence, shown with its most common DNA and genes. In this record, the V and J calls reflect TCRdb's handling and not the investigators' own analysis. This sample gives about 400,000 distinct CDR3 sequences in total; 6.2% of them show up just once. Jointly, the top ten make up over 14% of the sample.

This sample is drawn from a study of T cells after yellow fever vaccination (dated by TCRdb to about 2019). About the study as a whole: The SMART-Seq v4 Ultra Low Input RNA kit was used to prepare libraries from fractions with low cell numbers. To follow T-cell clones before and after both primary and booster YFV17D yellow fever vaccination, bulk TCR alpha and beta repertoires underwent longitudinal sequencing. The cohort comprised two healthy male donors, one aged 18 to 30 and one aged 30 to 40 years. Bulk PBMC replicates and cell subsets were isolated from blood drawn at multiple timepoints before and after both primary and secondary immunization.

The treatment or condition label on this specimen signifies: live attenuated yellow fever vaccine strain. At every blood-draw timepoint, two biological replicates of bulk PBMCs were collected. A standard Ficoll-Paque protocol was used to isolate PBMCs from peripheral blood. TriZol was used to extract RNA from bulk PBMCs, CD4 and CD8 fractions, and dextramer-positive and dextramer-negative fractions. Findings and caveats that apply to the study as a whole: Compared with the primary T-cell response, the secondary T-cell response was faster but weaker, reaching its peak on day 5 rather than on day 15. Most clones expanded after primary vaccination (around 96% of CD4 and around nine tenths of CD8) were re-detected after the booster, suggesting that broad memory maintenance occurred. Because abundant contaminating clonotypes from the bulk population could be contained in FACS-sorted repertoires, computational filtering was required. The study included only a couple of donors, which limits how far the findings can be generalized. A small fraction of clonotypes appeared in both the CD4 and CD8 compartments, likely as a result of convergent recombination.

V and J are truncated by 5 bases and 1 base respectively, leaving an intervening sequence of 17 bases. The CDR3, from cysteine to phenylalanine, totals 16 residues. The entry retains the CDR3 DNA only, 48 bases that are in frame from base 1. The chain is assembled from TRBV12-3 or TRBV12-4 and TRBJ2-5, with TRBD1 as a weak D call on 6 bases. The sequence was obtained from a man younger than 45 who received the YFV17D yellow fever vaccine. Material: PBMCs, obtained 5 days after the yellow fever booster vaccination. The sequence in DNA is TGTGCCAGCAGTCCGATACAGGGACCCGGCCAAGAGACCCAGTACTTC. It is translated as CASSPIQGPGQETQYF.